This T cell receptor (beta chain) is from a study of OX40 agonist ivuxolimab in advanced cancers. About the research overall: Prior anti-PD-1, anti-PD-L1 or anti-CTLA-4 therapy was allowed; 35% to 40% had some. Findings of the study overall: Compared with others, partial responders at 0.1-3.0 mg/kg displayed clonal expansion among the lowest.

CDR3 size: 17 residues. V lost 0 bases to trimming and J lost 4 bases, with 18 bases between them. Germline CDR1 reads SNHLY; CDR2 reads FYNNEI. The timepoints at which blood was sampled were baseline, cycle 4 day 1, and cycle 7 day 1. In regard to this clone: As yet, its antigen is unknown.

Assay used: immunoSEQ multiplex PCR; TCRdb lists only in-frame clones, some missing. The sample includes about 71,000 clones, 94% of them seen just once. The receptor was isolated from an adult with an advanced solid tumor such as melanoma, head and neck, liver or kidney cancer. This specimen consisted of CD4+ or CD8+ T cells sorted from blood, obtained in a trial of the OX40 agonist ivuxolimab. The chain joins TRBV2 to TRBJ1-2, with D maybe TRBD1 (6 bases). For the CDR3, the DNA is TGTGCCAGCAGTGAAGCGCCAGGGGCGCCGGGTCTCTATGGCTACACCTTC. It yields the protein CASSEAPGAPGLYGYTF.